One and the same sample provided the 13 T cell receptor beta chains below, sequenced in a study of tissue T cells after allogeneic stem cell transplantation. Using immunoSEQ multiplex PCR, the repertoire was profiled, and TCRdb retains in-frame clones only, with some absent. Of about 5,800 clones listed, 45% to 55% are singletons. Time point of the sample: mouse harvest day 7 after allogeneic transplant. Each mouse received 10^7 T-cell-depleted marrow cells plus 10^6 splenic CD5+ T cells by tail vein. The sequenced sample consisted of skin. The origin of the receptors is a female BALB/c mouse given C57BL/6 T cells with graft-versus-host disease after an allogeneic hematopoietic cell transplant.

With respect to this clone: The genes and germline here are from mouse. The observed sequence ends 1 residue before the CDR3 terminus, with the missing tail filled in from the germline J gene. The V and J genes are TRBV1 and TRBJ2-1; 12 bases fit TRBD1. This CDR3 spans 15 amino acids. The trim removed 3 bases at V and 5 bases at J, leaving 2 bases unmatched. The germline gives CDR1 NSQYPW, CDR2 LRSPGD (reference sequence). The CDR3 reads CTCSARDRGHAEQFF. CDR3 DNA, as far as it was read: TGCACCTGCAGTGCCCGGGACAGGGGGCATGCTGAGCAGTTC. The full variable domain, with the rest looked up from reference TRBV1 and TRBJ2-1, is VTLLEQNPRWRLVPRGQAVNLRCILKNSQYPWMSWYQQDLQKQLQWLFTLRSPGDKEVKSLPGADYLATRVTDTELRLQVANMSQGRTLYCTCSARDRGHAEQFFGPGTRLTVL.

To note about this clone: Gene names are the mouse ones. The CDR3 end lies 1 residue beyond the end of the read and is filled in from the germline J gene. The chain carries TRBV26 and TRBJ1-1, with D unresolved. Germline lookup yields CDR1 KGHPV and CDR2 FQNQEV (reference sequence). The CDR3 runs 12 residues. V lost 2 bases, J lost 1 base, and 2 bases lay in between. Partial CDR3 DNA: TGTGCCAGCAGTCTGCCGAACACAGAAGTCTTC. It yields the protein CASSLPNTEVF. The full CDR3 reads CASSLPNTEVFF. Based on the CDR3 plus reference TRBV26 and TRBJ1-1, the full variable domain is NSKVIQTPRYLVKGQGQKAKMRCIPEKGHPVVFWYQQNKNNEFKFLINFQNQEVLQQIDMTEKRFSAECPSNSPCSLEIQSSEAGDSALYLCASSLPNTEVFFGKGTRLTVV.

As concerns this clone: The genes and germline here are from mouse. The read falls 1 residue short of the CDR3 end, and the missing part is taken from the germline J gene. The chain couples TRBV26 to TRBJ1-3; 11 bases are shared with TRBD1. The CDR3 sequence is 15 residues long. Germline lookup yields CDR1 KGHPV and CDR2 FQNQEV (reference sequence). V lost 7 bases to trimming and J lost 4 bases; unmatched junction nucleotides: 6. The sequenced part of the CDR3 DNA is TGTGCCAGCATCCGGACAGGGGGCGCAGGAAATACGCTCTAT. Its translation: CASIRTGGAGNTLY. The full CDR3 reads CASIRTGGAGNTLYF.

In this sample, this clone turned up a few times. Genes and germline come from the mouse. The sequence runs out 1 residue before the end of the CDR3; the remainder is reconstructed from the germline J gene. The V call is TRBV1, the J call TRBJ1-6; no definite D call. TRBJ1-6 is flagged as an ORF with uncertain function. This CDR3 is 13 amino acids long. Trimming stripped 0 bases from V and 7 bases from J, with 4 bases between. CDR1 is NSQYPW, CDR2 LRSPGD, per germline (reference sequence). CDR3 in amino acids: CTCSADRNSPLYF. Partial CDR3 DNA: TGCACCTGCAGTGCAGATCGAAATTCGCCCCTCTAC.

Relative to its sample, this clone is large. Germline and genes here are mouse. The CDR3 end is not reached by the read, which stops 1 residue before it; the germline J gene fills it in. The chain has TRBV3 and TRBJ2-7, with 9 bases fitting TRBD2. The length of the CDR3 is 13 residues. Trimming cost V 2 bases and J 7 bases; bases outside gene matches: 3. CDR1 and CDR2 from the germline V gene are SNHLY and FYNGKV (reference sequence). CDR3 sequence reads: CASSLLGGLEQYF. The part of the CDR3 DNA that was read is TGTGCCAGCAGCTTATTGGGGGGGCTGGAACAGTAC.

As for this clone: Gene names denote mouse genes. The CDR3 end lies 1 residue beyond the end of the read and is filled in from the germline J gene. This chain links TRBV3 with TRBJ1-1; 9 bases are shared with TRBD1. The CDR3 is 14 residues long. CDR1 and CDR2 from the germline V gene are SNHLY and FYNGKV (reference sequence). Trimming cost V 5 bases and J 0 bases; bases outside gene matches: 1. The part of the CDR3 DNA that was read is TGTGCCAGCAGCAGACAGGGGGCAAACACAGAAGTCTTC. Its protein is CASSRQGANTEVF. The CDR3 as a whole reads CASSRQGANTEVFF.

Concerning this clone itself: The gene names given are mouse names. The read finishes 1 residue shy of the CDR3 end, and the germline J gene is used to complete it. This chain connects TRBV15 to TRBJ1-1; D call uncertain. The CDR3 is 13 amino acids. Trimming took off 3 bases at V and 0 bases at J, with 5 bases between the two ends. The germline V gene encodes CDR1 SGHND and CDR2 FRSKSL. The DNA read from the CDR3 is TGTGCCAGCAGTTTTAGTGCAAACACAGAAGTCTTC. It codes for CASSFSANTEVF. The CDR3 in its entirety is CASSFSANTEVFF.

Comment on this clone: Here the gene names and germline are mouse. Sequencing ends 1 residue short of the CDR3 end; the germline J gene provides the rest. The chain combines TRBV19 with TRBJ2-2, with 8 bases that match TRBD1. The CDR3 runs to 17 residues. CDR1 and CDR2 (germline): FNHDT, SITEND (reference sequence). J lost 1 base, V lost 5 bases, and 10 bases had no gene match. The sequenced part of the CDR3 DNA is TGTGCCAGCAGGAATCCCCGACAGGGGAAAAACACCGGGCAGCTCTAC. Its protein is CASRNPRQGKNTGQLY. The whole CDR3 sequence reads CASRNPRQGKNTGQLYF.

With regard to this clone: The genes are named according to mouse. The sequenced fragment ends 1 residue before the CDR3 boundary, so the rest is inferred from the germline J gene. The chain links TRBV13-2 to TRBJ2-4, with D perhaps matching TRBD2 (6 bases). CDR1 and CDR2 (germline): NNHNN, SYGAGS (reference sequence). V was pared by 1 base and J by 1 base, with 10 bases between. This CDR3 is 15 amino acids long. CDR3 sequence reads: CASGDYWEGQNTLYF. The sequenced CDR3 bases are TGTGCCAGCGGTGATTACTGGGAGGGTCAAAACACCTTGTAC.

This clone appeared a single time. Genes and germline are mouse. The CDR3 loop reads CASSDGGWSAETLYF. The sequenced CDR3 bases are TGTGCCAGCAGTGATGGGGGGTGGAGTGCAGAAACGCTGTAT. This rearrangement joins TRBV13-1 to TRBJ2-3; D might be TRBD1 or TRBD2, each matching 5 bases. From the germline J gene comes the end of the CDR3, since the read stops 1 residue before it. The germline V and J ends were trimmed by 0 bases and 0 bases, with 8 bases remaining between them. This CDR3 has 15 residues. CDR1 is NSHNY and CDR2 is SYGAGN in the germline V gene.

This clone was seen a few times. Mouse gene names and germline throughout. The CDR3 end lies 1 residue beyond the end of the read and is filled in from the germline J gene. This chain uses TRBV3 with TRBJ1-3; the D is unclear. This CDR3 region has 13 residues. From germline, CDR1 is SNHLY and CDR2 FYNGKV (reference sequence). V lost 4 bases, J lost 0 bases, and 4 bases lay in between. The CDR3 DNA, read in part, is TGTGCCAGCAGCTGGGGTTCTGGAAATACGCTCTAT. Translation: CASSWGSGNTLY. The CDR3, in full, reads CASSWGSGNTLYF.

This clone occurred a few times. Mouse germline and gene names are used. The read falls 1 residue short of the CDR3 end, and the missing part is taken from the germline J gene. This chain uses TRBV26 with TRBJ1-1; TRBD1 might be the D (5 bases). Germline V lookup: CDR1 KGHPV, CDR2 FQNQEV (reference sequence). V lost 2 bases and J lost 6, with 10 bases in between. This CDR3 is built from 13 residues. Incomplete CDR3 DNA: TGTGCCAGCAGTCTGGGGCGGGGGGCAGAAGTCTTC. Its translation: CASSLGRGAEVF. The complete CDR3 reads CASSLGRGAEVFF. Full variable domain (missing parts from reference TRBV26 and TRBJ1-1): NSKVIQTPRYLVKGQGQKAKMRCIPEKGHPVVFWYQQNKNNEFKFLINFQNQEVLQQIDMTEKRFSAECPSNSPCSLEIQSSEAGDSALYLCASSLGRGAEVFFGKGTRLTVV.

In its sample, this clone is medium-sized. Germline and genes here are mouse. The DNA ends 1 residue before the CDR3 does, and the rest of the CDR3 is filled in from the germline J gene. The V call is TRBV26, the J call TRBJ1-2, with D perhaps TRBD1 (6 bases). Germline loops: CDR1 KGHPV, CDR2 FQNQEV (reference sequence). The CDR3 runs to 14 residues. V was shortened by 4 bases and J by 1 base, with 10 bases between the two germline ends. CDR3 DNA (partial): TGTGCCAGCAGTCATTCAGGGGTAAACTCCGACTACACC. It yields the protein CASSHSGVNSDYT. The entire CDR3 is CASSHSGVNSDYTF.